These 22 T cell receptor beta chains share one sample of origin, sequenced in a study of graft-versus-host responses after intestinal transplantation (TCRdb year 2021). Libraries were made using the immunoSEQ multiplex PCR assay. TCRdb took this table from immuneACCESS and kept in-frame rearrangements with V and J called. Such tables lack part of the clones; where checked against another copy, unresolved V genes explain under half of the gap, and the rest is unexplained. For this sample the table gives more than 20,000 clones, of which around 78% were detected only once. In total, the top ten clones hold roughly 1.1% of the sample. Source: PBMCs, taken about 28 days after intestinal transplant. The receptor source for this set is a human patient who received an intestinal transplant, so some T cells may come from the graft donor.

Written as DNA, the CDR3 is TGTGCCAGCAGCTTTCGCGGGGGGGGAGAGACCCAGTACTTC. Encoded protein: CASSFRGGGETQYF. The V call is TRBV5-6, the J call TRBJ2-5; TRBD2 matches 9 bases. This CDR3 spans 14 amino acids. J gave up 4 bases and V 2 bases, and 3 bases lay outside the gene matches. Germline assignment: CDR1 SGHDT and CDR2 YYEEEE.

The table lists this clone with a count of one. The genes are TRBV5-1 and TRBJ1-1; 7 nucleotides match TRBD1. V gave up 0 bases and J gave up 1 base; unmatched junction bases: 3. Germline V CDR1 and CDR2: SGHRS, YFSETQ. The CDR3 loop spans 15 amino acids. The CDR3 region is CASSLVGTENTEAFF. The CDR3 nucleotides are TGCGCCAGCAGCTTGGTCGGGACAGAGAACACTGAAGCTTTCTTT.

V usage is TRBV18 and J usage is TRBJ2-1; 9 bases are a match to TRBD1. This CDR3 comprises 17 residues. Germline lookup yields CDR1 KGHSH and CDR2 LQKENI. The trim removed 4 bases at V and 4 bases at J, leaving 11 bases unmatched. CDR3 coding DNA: TGTGCCAGCTCACTCCCCCCGGACAGGGGTCTGTACAATGAGCAGTTCTTC. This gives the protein CASSLPPDRGLYNEQFF.

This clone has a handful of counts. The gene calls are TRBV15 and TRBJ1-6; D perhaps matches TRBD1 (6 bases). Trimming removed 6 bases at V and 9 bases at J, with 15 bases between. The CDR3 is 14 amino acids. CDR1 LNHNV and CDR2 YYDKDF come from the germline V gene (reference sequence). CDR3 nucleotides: TGTGCCACCAGAGGGGGGGGTTTTGGTTCACCCCTCCACTTT. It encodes CATRGGGFGSPLHF.

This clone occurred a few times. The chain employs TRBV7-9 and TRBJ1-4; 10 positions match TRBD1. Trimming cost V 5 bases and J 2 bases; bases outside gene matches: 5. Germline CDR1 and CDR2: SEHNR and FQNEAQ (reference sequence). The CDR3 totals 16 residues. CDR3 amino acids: CASSDRQGATNEKLFF. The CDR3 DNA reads TGTGCCAGCAGCGACAGACAGGGGGCGACTAATGAAAAACTGTTTTTT.

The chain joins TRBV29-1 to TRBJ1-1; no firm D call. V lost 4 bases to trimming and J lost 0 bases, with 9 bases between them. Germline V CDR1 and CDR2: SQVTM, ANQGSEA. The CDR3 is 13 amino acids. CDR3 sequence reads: CSVAGPMNTEAFF. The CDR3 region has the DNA TGCAGCGTTGCCGGCCCCATGAACACTGAAGCTTTCTTT.

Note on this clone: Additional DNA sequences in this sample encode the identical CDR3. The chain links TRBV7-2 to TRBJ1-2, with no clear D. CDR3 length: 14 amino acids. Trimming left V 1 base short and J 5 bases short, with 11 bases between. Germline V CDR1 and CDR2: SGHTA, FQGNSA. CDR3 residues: CASSLEGIGYGYTF. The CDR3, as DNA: TGTGCCAGCAGCTTAGAGGGAATTGGGTATGGCTACACCTTC.

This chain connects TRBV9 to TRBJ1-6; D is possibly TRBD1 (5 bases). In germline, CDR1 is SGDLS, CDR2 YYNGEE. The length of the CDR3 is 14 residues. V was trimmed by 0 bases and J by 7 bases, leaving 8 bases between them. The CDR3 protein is CASSVDEGNSPLHF. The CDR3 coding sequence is TGTGCCAGCAGCGTAGACGAGGGGAATTCACCCCTCCACTTT.

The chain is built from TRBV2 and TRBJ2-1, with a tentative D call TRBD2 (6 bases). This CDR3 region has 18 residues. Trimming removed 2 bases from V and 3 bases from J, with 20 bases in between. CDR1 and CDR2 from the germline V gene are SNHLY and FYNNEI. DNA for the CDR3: TGTGCCAGCAGTGAAATTATGGCCCCGAGGGAGGTCTACAATGAGCAGTTCTTC. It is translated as CASSEIMAPREVYNEQFF.

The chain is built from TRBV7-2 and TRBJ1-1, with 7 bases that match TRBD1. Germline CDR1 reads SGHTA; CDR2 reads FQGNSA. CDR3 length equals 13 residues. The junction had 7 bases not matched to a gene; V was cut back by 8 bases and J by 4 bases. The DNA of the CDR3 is TGTGCCAGCCGCCCCGCAGGGGGCACTGAAGCTTTCTTT. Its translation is CASRPAGGTEAFF.

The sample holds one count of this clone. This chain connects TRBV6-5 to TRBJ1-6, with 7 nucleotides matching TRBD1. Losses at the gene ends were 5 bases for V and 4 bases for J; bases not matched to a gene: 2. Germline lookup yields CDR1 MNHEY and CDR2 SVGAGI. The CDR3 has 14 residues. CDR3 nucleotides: TGTGCCAGCAGTCCGACAGGGTATAATTCACCCCTCCACTTT. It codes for CASSPTGYNSPLHF.

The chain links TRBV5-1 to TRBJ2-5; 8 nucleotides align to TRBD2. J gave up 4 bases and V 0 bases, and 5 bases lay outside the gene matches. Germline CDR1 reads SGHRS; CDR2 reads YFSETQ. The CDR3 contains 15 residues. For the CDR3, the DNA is TGCGCCAGCAGCTTGGCCGGGAGGGGCGGAGAGACCCAGTACTTC. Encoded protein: CASSLAGRGGETQYF. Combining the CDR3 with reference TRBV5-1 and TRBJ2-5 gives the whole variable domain KAGVTQTPRYLIKTRGQQVTLSCSPISGHRSVSWYQQTPGQGLQFLFEYFSETQRNKGNFPGRFSGRQFSNSRSEMNVSTLELGDSALYLCASSLAGRGGETQYFGPGTRLLVL.

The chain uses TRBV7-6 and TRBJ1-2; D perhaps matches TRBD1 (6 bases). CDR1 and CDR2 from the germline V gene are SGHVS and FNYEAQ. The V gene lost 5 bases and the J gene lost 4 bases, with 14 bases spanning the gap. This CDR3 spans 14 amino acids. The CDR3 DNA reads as TGTGCCAGCAGCCCAAACGGACAGCCCTATGGCTACACCTTC. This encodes CASSPNGQPYGYTF.

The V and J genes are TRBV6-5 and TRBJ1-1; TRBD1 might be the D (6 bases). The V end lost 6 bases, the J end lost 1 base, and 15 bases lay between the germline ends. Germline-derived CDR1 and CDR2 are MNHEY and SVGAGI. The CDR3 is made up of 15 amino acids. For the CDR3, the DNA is TGTGCCAGCAGCCGAGGGGGTATAGGGAACACTGAAGCTTTCTTT. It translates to CASSRGGIGNTEAFF.

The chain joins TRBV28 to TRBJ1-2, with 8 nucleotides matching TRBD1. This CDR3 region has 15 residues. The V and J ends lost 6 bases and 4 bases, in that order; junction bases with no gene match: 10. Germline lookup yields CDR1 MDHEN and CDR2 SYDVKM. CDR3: CASRTGQDLGYGYTF. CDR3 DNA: TGTGCCAGCAGGACGGGACAGGACTTGGGCTATGGCTACACCTTC.

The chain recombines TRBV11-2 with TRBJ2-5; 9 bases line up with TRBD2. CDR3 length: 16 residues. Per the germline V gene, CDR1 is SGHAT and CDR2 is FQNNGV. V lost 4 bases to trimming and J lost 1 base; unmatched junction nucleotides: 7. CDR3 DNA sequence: TGTGCCAGCAGCTCGACTAGCGGACCCCTCCAAGAGACCCAGTACTTC. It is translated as CASSSTSGPLQETQYF.

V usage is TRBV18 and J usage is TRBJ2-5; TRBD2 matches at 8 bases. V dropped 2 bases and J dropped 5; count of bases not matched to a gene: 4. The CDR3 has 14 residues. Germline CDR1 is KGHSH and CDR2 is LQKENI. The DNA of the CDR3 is TGTGCCAGCTCACCATTACCGGGAGGGGAGACCCAGTACTTC. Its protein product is CASSPLPGGETQYF.

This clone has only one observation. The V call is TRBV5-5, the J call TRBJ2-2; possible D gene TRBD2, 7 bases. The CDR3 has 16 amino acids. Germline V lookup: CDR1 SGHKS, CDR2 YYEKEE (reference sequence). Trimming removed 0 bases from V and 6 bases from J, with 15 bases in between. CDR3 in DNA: TGTGCCAGCAGCTTGGAACAGGGAGGGTTTGCCGGGGAGCTGTTTTTT. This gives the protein CASSLEQGGFAGELFF.

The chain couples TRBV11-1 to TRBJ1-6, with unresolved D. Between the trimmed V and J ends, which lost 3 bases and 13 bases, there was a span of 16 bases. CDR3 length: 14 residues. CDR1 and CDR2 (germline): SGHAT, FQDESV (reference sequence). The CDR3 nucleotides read TGTGCCAGCAGCTTTAGCGGGGTGATGGAGCCCCTCCACTTT. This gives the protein CASSFSGVMEPLHF.

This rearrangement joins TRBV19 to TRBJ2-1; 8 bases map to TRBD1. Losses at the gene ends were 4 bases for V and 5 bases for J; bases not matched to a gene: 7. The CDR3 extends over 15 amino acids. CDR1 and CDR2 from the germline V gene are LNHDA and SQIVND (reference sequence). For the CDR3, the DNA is TGTGCCAGTAGTACCAGGACAGGGAGGAACAATGAGCAGTTCTTC. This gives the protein CASSTRTGRNNEQFF.

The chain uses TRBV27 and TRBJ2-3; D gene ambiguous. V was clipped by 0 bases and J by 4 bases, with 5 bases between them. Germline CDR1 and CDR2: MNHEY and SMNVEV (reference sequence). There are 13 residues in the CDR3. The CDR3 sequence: CASSLSLPDTQYF. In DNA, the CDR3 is TGTGCCAGCAGTTTATCGCTCCCAGATACGCAGTATTTT.

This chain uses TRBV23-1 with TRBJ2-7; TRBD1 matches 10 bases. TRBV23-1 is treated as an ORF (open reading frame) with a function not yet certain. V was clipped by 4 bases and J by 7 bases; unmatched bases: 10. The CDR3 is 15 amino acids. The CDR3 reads CASSRPFRDRGEQYF. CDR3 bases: TGCGCCAGCAGTCGGCCATTTAGGGACAGGGGAGAGCAGTACTTC.